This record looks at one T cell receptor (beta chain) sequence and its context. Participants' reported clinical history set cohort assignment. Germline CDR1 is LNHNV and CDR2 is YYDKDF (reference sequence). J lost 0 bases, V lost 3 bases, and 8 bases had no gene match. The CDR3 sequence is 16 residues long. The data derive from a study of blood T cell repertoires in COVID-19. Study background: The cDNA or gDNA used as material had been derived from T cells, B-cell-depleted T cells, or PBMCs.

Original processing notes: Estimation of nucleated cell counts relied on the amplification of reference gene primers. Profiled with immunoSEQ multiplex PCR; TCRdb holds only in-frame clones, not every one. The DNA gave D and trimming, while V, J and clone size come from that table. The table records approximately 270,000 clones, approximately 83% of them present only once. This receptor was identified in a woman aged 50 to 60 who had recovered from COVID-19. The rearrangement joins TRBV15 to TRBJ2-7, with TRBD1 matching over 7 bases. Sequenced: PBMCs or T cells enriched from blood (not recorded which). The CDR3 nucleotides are TGTGCCACCAGCAGGGGGACAGCCCGAGGCTCCTACGAGCAGTACTTC. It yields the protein CATSRGTARGSYEQYF. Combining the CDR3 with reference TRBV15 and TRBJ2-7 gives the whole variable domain DAMVIQNPRYQVTQFGKPVTLSCSQTLNHNVMYWYQQKSSQAPKLLFHYYDKDFNNEADTPDNFQSRRPNTSFCFLDIRSPGLGDTAMYLCATSRGTARGSYEQYFGPGTRLTVT.